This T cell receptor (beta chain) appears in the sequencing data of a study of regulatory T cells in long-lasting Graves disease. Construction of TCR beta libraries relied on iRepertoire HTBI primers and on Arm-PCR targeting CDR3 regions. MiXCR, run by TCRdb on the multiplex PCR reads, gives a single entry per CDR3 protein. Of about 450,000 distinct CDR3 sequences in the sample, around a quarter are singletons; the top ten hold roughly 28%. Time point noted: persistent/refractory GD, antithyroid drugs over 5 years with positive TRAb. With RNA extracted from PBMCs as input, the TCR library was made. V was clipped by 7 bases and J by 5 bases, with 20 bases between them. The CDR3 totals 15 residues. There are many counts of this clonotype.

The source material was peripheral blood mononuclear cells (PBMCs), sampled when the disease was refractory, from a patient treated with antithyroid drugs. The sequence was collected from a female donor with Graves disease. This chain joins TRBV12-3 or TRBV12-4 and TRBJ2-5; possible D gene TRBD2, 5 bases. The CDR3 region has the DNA TGTGCCAGCATGGTTGTCCGGGAAAGGTGGGAGACCCAGTACTTC. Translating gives CASMVVRERWETQYF.